The subject of this entry is one TCR beta chain. The data are from a study of blood T cell repertoires in COVID-19. For the study at large: Samples of COVID-19 (acute and convalescent) were obtained from the United States, Italy and Spain.

Original handling: Counts of nucleated cells, estimated from reference gene primer amplification, were obtained. Profiling relied on immunoSEQ multiplex PCR, and the TCRdb table lists in-frame clones only, not all of them. D and trimming come from the DNA, and the V and J calls and clone size come from that table. The profile shows about 130,000 clones, 70% to 75% of them singletons. The CDR3 spans 15 residues. With 3 bases removed from V and 8 bases from J, the gap between germline ends came to 17 bases. The chain carries TRBV23-1 and TRBJ1-5; TRBD1 might be the D (6 bases). TRBV23-1 is known as an ORF, though its function is uncertain. This receptor was obtained from an older man with COVID-19, enrolled during active disease. The sequencing input was peripheral blood. DNA of the CDR3: TGCGCCAGCAGTCATTCGGGCAGGGGCGTTGAGCCCCAGCATTTT. Translation gives CASSHSGRGVEPQHF.